The 25 T cell receptor beta chains reported below all come from one sample, sequenced in a study of T cell repertoires in cytomegalovirus infection. For these receptors, no antigen is known. TCRdb reprocessed the reads with MiXCR, giving one entry per CDR3 protein. The sample holds under 500,000 distinct CDR3 sequences, approximately 46% seen once. Sequencing used cultured PBMCs, obtained from culture after CMV antigen stimulation. The receptors were sampled from a human donor in good health (CMV status not recorded). Some clones in this sample may be carry-over from other donors' samples.

V is TRBV7-2 and J is TRBJ2-1; 9 nucleotides align to TRBD2. The CDR3 loop spans 16 amino acids. CDR1 is SGHTA and CDR2 is FQGNSA in the germline V gene. Losses at the gene ends were 8 bases for V and 5 bases for J; bases not matched to a gene: 13. The DNA for the CDR3 is TGTGCCAGCTTCCCCTTTAGCGGGAGTTGGGACAATGAGCAGTTCTTC. Protein: CASFPFSGSWDNEQFF.

This clonotype occurred a few times. The gene calls are TRBV7-8 and TRBJ2-7; D not certain. Germline lookup yields CDR1 SGHVS and CDR2 FQNEAQ. The CDR3 sequence is 15 residues long. Trimming removed 5 bases from V and 4 bases from J, with 18 bases in between. This CDR3 reads CASSPDPNSVYEQYF. As DNA, the CDR3 is TGTGCCAGCAGCCCGGACCCTAATAGTGTTTACGAGCAGTACTTC.

V is TRBV7-6 and J is TRBJ2-7, with D tentatively TRBD1 (7 bases). Germline-derived CDR1 and CDR2 are SGHVS and FNYEAQ. The CDR3 has 15 amino acids. Between the trimmed V and J ends, which lost 2 bases and 3 bases, there was a span of 14 bases. The CDR3 region is CASSLTTGRHYEQYF. CDR3 DNA sequence: TGTGCCAGCAGCTTAACGACAGGGAGGCACTACGAGCAGTACTTC.

The gene calls are TRBV12-3 or TRBV12-4 and TRBJ1-2; D perhaps matches TRBD1 (5 bases). This CDR3 contains 12 residues. V lost 7 bases and J lost 5, with 11 bases in between. CDR3 in DNA: TGTGCCAGCAAGGACACGGAGTATGGCTACACCTTC. Amino acid sequence: CASKDTEYGYTF.

The sample holds one count of this clonotype. The CDR3 bases are TGTGCCAGTAGTATCGCAATGGGGACAGCCTACGAGCAGTACTTC. It is translated as CASSIAMGTAYEQYF. The chain couples TRBV19 to TRBJ2-7; 7 nucleotides match TRBD1. Per the germline V gene, CDR1 is LNHDA and CDR2 is SQIVND (reference sequence). This CDR3 has 15 residues. V was clipped by 3 bases and J by 2 bases; unmatched bases: 7.

The CDR3 loop reads CASSPRARVSGANVLTF. In DNA, the CDR3 is TGTGCCAGCAGCCCACGCGCCAGGGTTTCTGGGGCCAACGTCCTGACTTTC. V is TRBV12-3 or TRBV12-4 and J is TRBJ2-6, with D possibly being TRBD1 (5 bases). V was clipped by 6 bases and J by 1 base, with 16 bases between them. This CDR3 spans 17 amino acids.

This clonotype was seen ten or more times. The gene calls are TRBV7-2 and TRBJ2-7, with 7 positions matching TRBD2. V was clipped by 4 bases and J by 2 bases; unmatched bases: 5. The CDR3 has 14 amino acids. Germline assignment: CDR1 SGHTA and CDR2 FQGNSA. CDR3 in amino acids: CASSSSGKPYEQYF. In DNA, the CDR3 is TGTGCCAGCAGCTCTAGCGGTAAACCCTACGAGCAGTACTTC. The complete variable domain, with remaining parts taken from reference TRBV7-2 and TRBJ2-7, reads GAGVSQSPSNKVTEKGKDVELRCDPISGHTALYWYRQSLGQGLEFLIYFQGNSAPDKSGLPSDRFSAERTGGSVSTLTIQRTQQEDSAVYLCASSSSGKPYEQYFGPGTRLTVT.

This chain links TRBV12-3 or TRBV12-4 with TRBJ1-1; D gene ambiguous. This CDR3 is 14 amino acids long. Trimming took off 3 bases at V and 5 bases at J, with 13 bases between the two ends. Here the CDR3 reads CASSFSGGRTEAFF. The CDR3 DNA reads TGTGCCAGCAGTTTTTCCGGAGGGAGGACTGAAGCTTTCTTT.

This clonotype turned up a few times. The genes are TRBV7-8 and TRBJ2-7; 12 bases are shared with TRBD2. Germline CDR1 SGHVS, CDR2 FQNEAQ. The CDR3 spans 16 residues. With 5 bases clipped from V and 4 bases from J, the junction kept 9 bases outside the gene matches. The CDR3 loop is CASSTRLAGEHYEQYF. CDR3 DNA sequence: TGTGCCAGCAGCACCCGACTAGCGGGAGAGCATTACGAGCAGTACTTC.

J is TRBJ2-5 and V is TRBV7-2; TRBD2 is a possible D gene (6 bases). Trimming removed 5 bases from V and 5 bases from J, with 15 bases in between. This CDR3 spans 14 amino acids. The germline V gene has CDR1 SGHTA and CDR2 FQGNSA. The CDR3 bases are TGTGCCAGCAGCCCTGAGAGGAGCGGGGAGACCCAGTACTTC. Its translation: CASSPERSGETQYF. The full variable domain, its missing parts supplied by reference TRBV7-2 and TRBJ2-5, is GAGVSQSPSNKVTEKGKDVELRCDPISGHTALYWYRQSLGQGLEFLIYFQGNSAPDKSGLPSDRFSAERTGGSVSTLTIQRTQQEDSAVYLCASSPERSGETQYFGPGTRLLVL.

This clonotype has just a few counts. This chain uses TRBV2 with TRBJ1-2, with TRBD1 matching 7 bases. V lost 8 bases and J lost 2; bases outside the gene matches: 8. The length of the CDR3 is 14 residues. Germline CDR1 reads SNHLY; CDR2 reads FYNNEI. The chain's CDR3 is CASSRGGQNYGYTF. In nucleotides, the CDR3 is TGTGCCAGCTCCCGGGGGGGACAGAACTATGGCTACACCTTC. Full variable domain (remainder filled in from reference TRBV2 and TRBJ1-2): EPEVTQTPSHQVTQMGQEVILRCVPISNHLYFYWYRQILGQKVEFLVSFYNNEISEKSEIFDDQFSVERPDGSNFTLKIRSTKLEDSAMYFCASSRGGQNYGYTFGSGTRLTVV.

Only a few counts were recorded for this clonotype. The chain uses TRBV19 and TRBJ2-1; 8 nucleotides line up with TRBD1. CDR1 and CDR2 from the germline V gene are LNHDA and SQIVND (reference sequence). This CDR3 has 13 amino acids. Trimming removed 5 bases from V and 7 bases from J; junction bases left unmatched: 4. CDR3 bases: TGTGCCAGTAGTTCTCGACAGGGGAATGAGCAGTTCTTC. Residues: CASSSRQGNEQFF.

In DNA, the CDR3 is TGTGCCAGCAGGCCCCACACAGATACGCAGTATTTT. Translation: CASRPHTDTQYF. The genes are TRBV12-3 or TRBV12-4 and TRBJ2-3; D remains unclear. CDR3 length: 12 amino acids. The V and J ends lost 6 bases and 2 bases respectively, with 6 bases between them.

This clonotype was counted many times. The chain has TRBV7-2 and TRBJ2-2, with no clear D. This CDR3 contains 13 residues. Germline V gives CDR1 SGHTA, CDR2 FQGNSA. Trimming shortened V by 5 bases and J by 5 bases, and 9 bases separated the two germline ends. CDR3 sequence reads: CASSAGSTGELFF. In DNA, the CDR3 is TGTGCCAGCAGCGCCGGGTCGACCGGGGAGCTGTTTTTT.

The sample holds a few counts of this clonotype. V gene TRBV7-6 combines with J gene TRBJ2-7; no firm D call. Looked up from germline, CDR1 is SGHVS and CDR2 is FNYEAQ. This CDR3 is 14 amino acids long. Between the trimmed V and J ends, which lost 4 bases and 0 bases, there was a span of 10 bases. The CDR3 protein is CASSSVASSYEQYF. CDR3 DNA sequence: TGTGCCAGCAGCTCTGTAGCAAGCTCCTACGAGCAGTACTTC.

This clonotype has just a few counts. The J gene is TRBJ1-5, the V gene TRBV18; D is perhaps TRBD1 (5 bases). Germline V gene data show CDR1 as KGHSH and CDR2 as LQKENI. This CDR3 comprises 18 residues. V lost 2 bases and J 0 bases, leaving 17 bases between the germline ends. CDR3 DNA sequence: TGTGCCAGCTCACCATCTGGGGCAGCAGACTATAGCAATCAGCCCCAGCATTTT. Translated, it gives CASSPSGAADYSNQPQHF.

This clonotype appeared a few times. The rearrangement uses TRBV27 and TRBJ1-5; D not certain. Germline V gives CDR1 MNHEY, CDR2 SMNVEV (reference sequence). The length of the CDR3 is 15 residues. The germline V and J ends were trimmed by 2 bases and 7 bases, with 15 bases remaining between them. The CDR3 loop is CASSLKVPGRQPQHF. The CDR3 DNA reads TGTGCCAGCAGTTTAAAAGTGCCCGGGCGGCAGCCCCAGCATTTT.

This clonotype showed up just a few times. V and J are TRBV14 and TRBJ2-5; no reliable D call. CDR1 and CDR2 (germline): SGHDN, FVKESK. CDR3 size: 13 residues. Trimming cost V 4 bases and J 4 bases, with 10 bases left between them. This chain's CDR3 is CASSLFLGETQYF. In DNA, the CDR3 is TGTGCCAGCAGCCTCTTCCTCGGAGAGACCCAGTACTTC.

The rearrangement links TRBV2 to TRBJ1-2; D remains ambiguous. The germline CDR1 and CDR2 sequences are SNHLY and FYNNEI. The CDR3 sequence is 12 residues long. Trimming cost V 1 base and J 4 bases, with 4 bases left between them. The chain's CDR3 is CASSEGLYGYTF. CDR3 nucleotide sequence: TGTGCCAGCAGTGAAGGGCTCTATGGCTACACCTTC.

This chain links TRBV19 with TRBJ2-7; TRBD1 agrees at 7 bases. CDR1 is LNHDA and CDR2 is SQIVND in the germline V gene (reference sequence). The J segment lost 0 bases and the V segment lost 7 bases, leaving 9 bases of the junction unmatched. The CDR3 loop spans 15 amino acids. CDR3 protein: CASMGWGQNSYEQYF. CDR3 nucleotide sequence: TGTGCCAGTATGGGGTGGGGACAGAACTCCTACGAGCAGTACTTC.

CDR3 coding DNA: TGTGCCAGCAGCCAAGATACCCGGGGGCAGTTCTTC. It yields the protein CASSQDTRGQFF. The rearrangement joins TRBV3-1 to TRBJ2-1; D is possibly TRBD2 (5 bases). From germline, CDR1 is LGHDT and CDR2 YNNKEL (reference sequence). The ends were cut back, 0 bases at V and 12 bases at J, with 9 bases in the middle. The CDR3 contains 12 residues.

J is TRBJ2-2 and V is TRBV5-4; TRBD2 agrees at 14 bases. The CDR3 contains 16 residues. V lost 3 bases to trimming and J lost 4 bases; unmatched junction nucleotides: 2. Germline loops: CDR1 SGHNT, CDR2 YYREEE (reference sequence). The CDR3 here is CASSSGTSGSTGELFF. Written as DNA, the CDR3 is TGTGCCAGCAGCTCGGGGACTAGCGGGAGCACCGGGGAGCTGTTTTTT. The full variable domain, its missing parts supplied by reference TRBV5-4 and TRBJ2-2, is ETGVTQSPTHLIKTRGQQVTLRCSSQSGHNTVSWYQQALGQGPQFIFQYYREEENGRGNFPPRFSGLQFPNYSSELNVNALELDDSALYLCASSSGTSGSTGELFFGEGSRLTVL.

This clonotype was found a few times. The chain recombines TRBV20-1 with TRBJ2-6, with TRBD1 as a possible D gene (5 bases). The germline V and J ends were trimmed by 1 base and 1 base, with 17 bases remaining between them. CDR3 length equals 18 residues. CDR1 DFQATT and CDR2 SNEGSKA come from the germline V gene (reference sequence). The CDR3 DNA sequence: TGCAGTGCTAGAGGCTACAGGTTTGCTCAGTCTGGGGCCAACGTCCTGACTTTC. This encodes CSARGYRFAQSGANVLTF.

The chain links TRBV6-2 or TRBV6-3 to TRBJ2-7; TRBD2 agrees at 7 bases. Trimming at V came to 6 bases and at J to 4 bases, leaving 6 bases not matched to a gene. Germline CDR1 and CDR2: MNHEY and SVGEGT. There are 13 residues in the CDR3. This chain's CDR3 is CASRTTSLYEQYF. In DNA, the CDR3 is TGTGCCAGCAGGACGACTAGCTTGTACGAGCAGTACTTC.

This clonotype was counted at least ten times. The rearrangement joins TRBV7-2 to TRBJ2-1; unclear D gene. CDR1 and CDR2 (germline): SGHTA, FQGNSA. CDR3 length: 16 residues. The V gene lost 3 bases and the J gene lost 0 bases, with 12 bases spanning the gap. CDR3 amino acids: CASSFSLGSSYNEQFF. The DNA for the CDR3 is TGTGCCAGCAGCTTTAGTCTCGGTAGCTCCTACAATGAGCAGTTCTTC.